The 28 T cell receptor beta chains presented below share a single source sample, sequenced in a study of blood T cell repertoires in COVID-19. Libraries were prepared by immunoSEQ multiplex PCR; TCRdb keeps only in-frame clonotypes and omits some of them. The repertoire holds hundreds of thousands of clones, with 88% as singletons. Sample: peripheral blood. These receptors were obtained from a man between 18 and 29 years old with active or convalescent COVID-19.

The sample holds a few counts of this clone. The CDR3 spells CASSLERANYGYTF. The CDR3 DNA reads TGTGCCAGCAGCTTGGAACGGGCTAACTATGGCTACACCTTC. The chain uses TRBV5-4 and TRBJ1-2; D unresolved. The CDR3 sequence is 14 residues long. With 0 bases removed from V and 0 bases from J, the gap between germline ends came to 6 bases. Germline values: CDR1 SGHNT, CDR2 YYREEE (reference sequence). The entire variable domain, with the rest obtained from reference TRBV5-4 and TRBJ1-2, is as follows: ETGVTQSPTHLIKTRGQQVTLRCSSQSGHNTVSWYQQALGQGPQFIFQYYREEENGRGNFPPRFSGLQFPNYSSELNVNALELDDSALYLCASSLERANYGYTFGSGTRLTVV.

The chain employs TRBV10-3 and TRBJ1-2; D ambiguous. This CDR3 spans 13 amino acids. The ends were cut back, 3 bases at V and 6 bases at J, with 11 bases in the middle. CDR1 ENHRY and CDR2 SYGVKD come from the germline V gene. The CDR3 is CAISDPLGNGYTF. CDR3 DNA: TGTGCCATCAGTGACCCCCTAGGAAATGGCTACACCTTC.

The genes are TRBV3-1 (or the pseudogene TRBV3-2) and TRBJ1-3, with a tentative D call TRBD1 (5 bases). Per the germline V gene, CDR1 is LGHDT and CDR2 is YNNKEL (reference sequence). CDR3 size: 15 residues. Trimming pared 6 bases from V and 2 bases from J, leaving 14 bases between. CDR3 protein: CASSEAGQTGNTIYF. CDR3 bases: TGTGCCAGCAGTGAAGCAGGGCAGACTGGAAACACCATATATTTT.

The genes are TRBV4-1 and TRBJ1-1; no firm D call. Trimming stripped 4 bases from V and 10 bases from J, with 10 bases between. In germline, CDR1 is MGHRA, CDR2 YSYEKL. The CDR3 is 11 amino acids. The CDR3 protein is CASSLAGSAFF. The DNA of the CDR3 is TGCGCCAGCAGCCTAGCGGGCTCAGCTTTCTTT.

V is TRBV7-2 and J is TRBJ1-1; the match to TRBD1 covers 10 bases. This CDR3 region has 15 residues. Germline V gene lookup returns CDR1 SGHTA and CDR2 FQGNSA. V shed 4 bases and J 5 bases; nucleotides not matched to a gene: 7. This CDR3 is CASSSTGGAGTEAFF. CDR3 bases: TGTGCCAGCAGCTCGACAGGGGGCGCGGGAACTGAAGCTTTCTTT.

To note about this clone: The germline gene is not matched at one end of the junction; a read error may be the cause. The chain joins TRBV4-1 to TRBJ2-5, with 7 bases aligning to TRBD1. From germline, CDR1 is MGHRA and CDR2 YSYEKL. This CDR3 contains 11 residues. CDR3 in amino acids: CASSQEGGWHF. The CDR3 nucleotides are TGCGCCAGCAGCCAAGAAGGGGGCTGGCACTTC.

This clone was recorded only once. The chain uses TRBV3-1 (or the pseudogene TRBV3-2) and TRBJ2-5; 11 bases align to TRBD2. Germline loops: CDR1 LGHDT, CDR2 YNNKEL (reference sequence). After removal of 1 base from V and 6 bases from J, the junction contained 7 bases not matched to a gene. The CDR3 length is 16 residues. The CDR3 DNA is TGTGCCAGCAGCCAAGGGCTAGCGGGGGGCGGGAAGACCCAGTACTTC. Protein: CASSQGLAGGGKTQYF.

The chain links TRBV21-1 to TRBJ2-4; the DNA was not compared with TRBD1, the D call given in the table. TRBV21-1 is a listed pseudogene. The CDR3 consists of 16 residues. The CDR3 coding sequence is TGTGCCAGCAGCAAAGGGCGACAGGGGTTCAAAAACATTCAGTACTTC. It specifies CASSKGRQGFKNIQYF.

The rearrangement joins TRBV2 to TRBJ2-7, with unresolved D. The CDR3 loop spans 15 amino acids. Trimming shortened V by 6 bases and J by 1 base, and 16 bases separated the two germline ends. Germline V gives CDR1 SNHLY, CDR2 FYNNEI. The CDR3 loop reads CASSRRSGPSYEQYF. The CDR3 DNA is TGTGCCAGCAGCCGACGGTCTGGGCCATCCTACGAGCAGTACTTC. The full variable domain, completed using reference TRBV2 and TRBJ2-7, is EPEVTQTPSHQVTQMGQEVILRCVPISNHLYFYWYRQILGQKVEFLVSFYNNEISEKSEIFDDQFSVERPDGSNFTLKIRSTKLEDSAMYFCASSRRSGPSYEQYFGPGTRLTVT.

This sequence joins TRBV11-2 and TRBJ2-1; D may be TRBD1 (6 bases). Germline CDR1 SGHAT, CDR2 FQNNGV. V lost 3 bases and J lost 7, with 13 bases in between. The CDR3 sequence is 14 residues long. The DNA of the CDR3 is TGTGCCAGCAGCTTTTACAGGGAAGGGAATGAGCAGTTCTTC. Its translation: CASSFYREGNEQFF.

The chain combines TRBV12-3 or TRBV12-4 with TRBJ1-2; D is unresolved. The CDR3 loop spans 13 amino acids. Trimming removed 6 bases from V and 4 bases from J, with 12 bases in between. The CDR3 region has the DNA TGTGCCAGCAGCCTCAGTATAACCTATGGCTACACCTTC. As protein: CASSLSITYGYTF.

The rearrangement links TRBV29-1 to TRBJ1-2; D is ambiguous. The CDR3 runs to 14 residues. V was cut by 3 bases and J by 2 bases, with 13 bases left in between. Germline CDR1 is SQVTM and CDR2 is ANQGSEA. The CDR3 bases are TGCAGCGTTGAGGTAGATACAGCCAACTATGGCTACACCTTC. Residues: CSVEVDTANYGYTF. Using reference TRBV29-1 and TRBJ1-2 for the parts outside the CDR3, the full variable domain is SAVISQKPSRDICQRGTSLTIQCQVDSQVTMMFWYRQQPGQSLTLIATANQGSEATYESGFVIDKFPISRPNLTFSTLTVSNMSPEDSSIYLCSVEVDTANYGYTFGSGTRLTVV.

The genes are TRBV7-2 and TRBJ2-7; 9 nucleotides agree with TRBD1. This CDR3 is built from 15 residues. Germline CDR1 and CDR2: SGHTA and FQGNSA. V shed 4 bases and J 0 bases; nucleotides not matched to a gene: 4. CDR3 nucleotide sequence: TGTGCCAGCAGCTCGGGACAGGGATTCTCCTACGAGCAGTACTTC. It encodes CASSSGQGFSYEQYF.

V and J are TRBV10-3 and TRBJ2-2; 7 bases are a match to TRBD1. The CDR3 is 15 residues long. V shed 7 bases, J shed 2 bases, and the junction held 7 bases outside the gene matches. Germline CDR1 and CDR2: ENHRY and SYGVKD. The CDR3: CAIKNGTANTGELFF. The DNA for the CDR3 is TGTGCCATCAAAAACGGGACAGCAAACACCGGGGAGCTGTTTTTT.

The rearrangement joins TRBV5-1 to TRBJ2-7; TRBD1 aligns across 10 bases. This CDR3 is built from 15 residues. CDR1 and CDR2 from the germline V gene are SGHRS and YFSETQ. The junction had 10 bases not matched to a gene; V was cut back by 4 bases and J by 6 bases. CDR3: CASSVLPGQGSEQYF. Here the CDR3 DNA reads TGCGCCAGCAGCGTATTGCCGGGACAGGGGTCCGAGCAGTACTTC.

This rearrangement joins TRBV28 to TRBJ2-5; TRBD2 matches 8 bases. This CDR3 is 15 amino acids long. V shed 2 bases and J 4 bases; nucleotides not matched to a gene: 6. CDR1 and CDR2 from the germline V gene are MDHEN and SYDVKM. The CDR3 coding sequence is TGTGCCAGCAGTTTACTAGCGGGTGGGGGAGAGACCCAGTACTTC. Protein: CASSLLAGGGETQYF.

CDR3 sequence (DNA): TGTGCCAGCAACTCGGGGGGGGCTGGCTACACCTTC. Translated, it gives CASNSGGAGYTF. The chain couples TRBV7-8 to TRBJ1-2; a possible D gene is TRBD1 (6 bases). V shed 7 bases and J shed 7 bases, with 13 bases lying between them. The CDR3 length is 12 residues. From germline, CDR1 is SGHVS and CDR2 FQNEAQ. The full variable domain, with the rest looked up from reference TRBV7-8 and TRBJ1-2, is GAGVSQSPRYKVAKRGQDVALRCDPISGHVSLFWYQQALGQGPEFLTYFQNEAQLDKSGLPSDRFFAERPEGSVSTLKIQRTQQEDSAVYLCASNSGGAGYTFGSGTRLTVV.

The chain combines TRBV12-5 with TRBJ1-6; 8 nucleotides match TRBD1. The CDR3 sequence is 13 residues long. Per germline, CDR1 LGHNT and CDR2 FRNRAP. After removal of 4 bases from V and 12 bases from J, the junction contained 5 bases not matched to a gene. The CDR3 sequence: CASGSDRGLPLHF. For the CDR3, the DNA is TGTGCTAGTGGTTCTGACAGGGGTTTACCCCTCCACTTT.

The chain is built from TRBV27 and TRBJ1-5, with a weak D call TRBD1 (5 bases). This CDR3 is 11 amino acids long. V lost 8 bases and J lost 6, with 8 bases in between. Germline V CDR1 and CDR2: MNHEY, SMNVEV (reference sequence). In DNA form, the CDR3 reads TGTGCCAGCGGGGGGGGTCAGCCCCAGCATTTT. Its protein product is CASGGGQPQHF.

The rearrangement links TRBV5-1 to TRBJ1-1, with 7 bases fitting TRBD1. J was trimmed by 3 bases and V by 2 bases; bases with no gene match: 10. Germline V gene lookup returns CDR1 SGHRS and CDR2 YFSETQ. CDR3 length: 16 amino acids. DNA for the CDR3: TGCGCCAGCAGCTTAAGACCGGGACAGACATACACTGAAGCTTTCTTT. Translated, it gives CASSLRPGQTYTEAFF.

J is TRBJ1-5 and V is TRBV6-5, with D perhaps matching TRBD1 (6 bases). This CDR3 spans 14 amino acids. Trimming left V 6 bases short and J 2 bases short, with 11 bases between. Germline values: CDR1 MNHEY, CDR2 SVGAGI. The chain's CDR3 is CASSRGHRNQPQHF. The CDR3 bases are TGTGCCAGCAGCCGGGGACACCGCAATCAGCCCCAGCATTTT.

The rearrangement joins TRBV6-5 to TRBJ1-6; 9 bases fit TRBD1. The CDR3 is 15 residues long. Trimming cost V 5 bases and J 6 bases; bases outside gene matches: 5. CDR1 is MNHEY and CDR2 is SVGAGI in the germline V gene. CDR3 residues: CASSLRTGANSPLHF. In nucleotides, the CDR3 is TGTGCCAGCAGTCTGAGGACAGGGGCTAATTCACCCCTCCACTTT.

This clone is a singleton in its sample. CDR3 bases: TGTGCCAGCAGCCCAACCCTGTCGGACAGAGCGAACTATGGCTACACCTTC. Translating gives CASSPTLSDRANYGYTF. V usage is TRBV6-2 or TRBV6-3 and J usage is TRBJ1-2; tentative D call: TRBD1 (6 bases). The V end was cut by 6 bases, the J end by 2 bases, with 22 bases between. The germline gives CDR1 MNHEY, CDR2 SVGEGT. This CDR3 spans 17 amino acids.

The rearrangement uses TRBV7-2 and TRBJ1-2; possible D gene TRBD1, 5 bases. Trimming removed 1 base at V and 2 bases at J, with 8 bases between. CDR3 length: 14 amino acids. Germline values: CDR1 SGHTA, CDR2 FQGNSA. The CDR3 reads CASSLVSGNYGYTF. CDR3 bases: TGTGCCAGCAGCTTAGTATCAGGGAACTATGGCTACACCTTC.

The rearrangement links TRBV27 to TRBJ2-3; 7 bases agree with TRBD2. The CDR3 has 14 amino acids. V shed 3 bases and J 1 base; nucleotides not matched to a gene: 1. Germline V gene sequence: CDR1 MNHEY, CDR2 SMNVEV (reference sequence). CDR3 DNA sequence: TGTGCCAGCAGTTTGCTAGCGGGCACAGATACGCAGTATTTT. Its protein is CASSLLAGTDTQYF.

This rearrangement joins TRBV6-6 to TRBJ1-1; TRBD1 agrees at 10 bases. Germline lookup yields CDR1 MNHNY and CDR2 SVGAGI (reference sequence). The CDR3 has 15 residues. V gave up 6 bases and J gave up 0 bases; unmatched junction bases: 4. CDR3 DNA sequence: TGTGCCAGCAGGGGGGACAGGGGAATGAACACTGAAGCTTTCTTT. It codes for CASRGDRGMNTEAFF.

The CDR3 DNA sequence: TGTGCCAGTAGTATACACAGGGCCAATCAGCCCCAGCATTTT. This sequence encodes CASSIHRANQPQHF. This rearrangement joins TRBV19 to TRBJ1-5; TRBD1 might be the D (6 bases). CDR3 length: 14 residues. The germline V gene encodes CDR1 LNHDA and CDR2 SQIVND (reference sequence). Deletions cut 2 bases from V and 3 bases from J, with 8 bases between. Looking up the rest from reference TRBV19 and TRBJ1-5 gives the full variable domain: DGGITQSPKYLFRKEGQNVTLSCEQNLNHDAMYWYRQDPGQGLRLIYYSQIVNDFQKGDIAEGYSVSREKKESFPLTVTSAQKNPTAFYLCASSIHRANQPQHFGDGTRLSIL.

This chain joins TRBV29-1 and TRBJ1-3; D remains ambiguous. V was cut by 1 base and J by 2 bases, with 12 bases left in between. The CDR3 consists of 15 residues. CDR1 and CDR2 (germline): SQVTM, ANQGSEA. CDR3 region: CSVEGEGITGNTIYF. As DNA, the CDR3 is TGCAGCGTTGAAGGGGAGGGTATCACTGGAAACACCATATATTTT.